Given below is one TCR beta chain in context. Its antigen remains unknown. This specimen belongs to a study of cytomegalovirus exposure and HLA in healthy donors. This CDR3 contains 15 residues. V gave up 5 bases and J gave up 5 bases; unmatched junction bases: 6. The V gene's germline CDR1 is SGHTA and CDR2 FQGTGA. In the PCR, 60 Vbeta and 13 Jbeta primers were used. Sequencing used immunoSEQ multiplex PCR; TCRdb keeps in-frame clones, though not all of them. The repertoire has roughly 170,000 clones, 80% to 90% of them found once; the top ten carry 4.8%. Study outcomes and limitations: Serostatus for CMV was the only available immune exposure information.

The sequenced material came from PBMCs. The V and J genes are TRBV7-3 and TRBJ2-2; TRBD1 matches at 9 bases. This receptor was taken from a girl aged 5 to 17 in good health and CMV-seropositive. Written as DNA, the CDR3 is TGTGCCAGCAGCAACCGACAGGGGGGGACCGGGGAGCTGTTTTTT. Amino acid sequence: CASSNRQGGTGELFF.